A selection of T cell receptor beta chains follows, all from one sample in a study of blood T cells in healthy people across ages. TCRdb reprocessed the 5' RACE reads via MiXCR and lists one record per CDR3 protein. The sample shows over a million distinct CDR3 sequences, under 55% of them seen only once. Sequences were obtained from blood. The receptors shown here come from a woman aged 60-70 years in good health. The CDR3 runs from the conserved cysteine through the conserved F or W.

TRBV21-1,TRBJ2-5,CASSKAGTGFQETQYF
TRBV2,TRBJ2-1,CASSEEDRLWEQFF
TRBV4-1,TRBJ2-1,CASSQEAIAGSHNEQFF
TRBV9,TRBJ2-3,CASSVGGVATDTQYF
TRBV20-1,TRBJ2-7,CSARAPALAGIGYEQYF
TRBV5-1,TRBJ2-5,CASSPGLNHEQYF
TRBV25-1,TRBJ2-2,CASSQTTSGRNTGELFF
TRBV27,TRBJ1-2,CASSLGGGEGYTF
TRBV7-9,TRBJ2-5,CASSRTTEETQYF
TRBV3-1,TRBJ2-1,CASSQDVALGSEQFF
TRBV4-2,TRBJ2-7,CASSSRVLAGASYEQYF
TRBV29-1,TRBJ2-1,CSVDGPSSYNEQFF
TRBV20-1,TRBJ1-5,CSAREDRPNQPQHF
TRBV5-4,.,CASSLDMGETQYF
TRBV4-1,TRBJ2-5,CASSPTATTNRFETQYF
TRBV6-1,TRBJ1-2,CASRGWGTGGNYGYTF
TRBV20-1,TRBJ2-5,CSAMGLAGDNEQYF
TRBV20-1,TRBJ2-1,CSASAYRTGNEQFF
TRBV7-9,TRBJ2-3,CASSSPAGLTDTQYF
TRBV4-1,TRBJ1-5,CASSQERAGGRFNQPQHF
TRBV20-1,TRBJ1-1,CSASSAVLNTEAFF
TRBV5-6,TRBJ2-5,CASSFSIQGPKETQYF
TRBV29-1,TRBJ2-2,CSVKDPGRGNTGELFF
TRBV27,TRBJ2-5,CASSLSRRETQYF
TRBV15,TRBJ2-5,CATTEWGVETQYF
TRBV2,TRBJ2-5,CASKGLPQGEQETQYF
TRBV7-9,TRBJ2-5,CASSAATSGRHQETQYF
TRBV20-1,TRBJ2-3,CSAHGLAGRTDTQYF
TRBV20-1,TRBJ1-2,CSARAGWGSYGYTF
TRBV11-2,TRBJ2-1,CASSLGFSGLYNEQFF
TRBV7-9,TRBJ1-1,CASSPTGFGEAFF
TRBV25-1,TRBJ2-2,CASSVIVAGGTGELFF
TRBV20-1,TRBJ1-2,CSARGGSYGYTF
TRBV7-9,TRBJ1-4,CASSHPGALDEKLFF
TRBV14,TRBJ2-4,CASSQEIGGIQNIQYF
TRBV7-9,TRBJ1-1,CASSSFLGTEAFF
TRBV25-1,TRBJ1-5,CASSEWGVGQPQHF